The subject of this entry is one T cell receptor (beta chain). No antigen is known for it. The sample originates from a study of shared clonotypes between healthy human individuals. Turning to the study itself: Per donor, CD8 memory used one plate, CD8 naive used two, CD4 memory used three and CD4 naive used three. Regarding the study as a whole: A handful of donors showed sharing of approximately 4.7% of naive CD4 clonotypes. The diversity represented, both genetic and in exposure history, was limited by few donors.

Assay execution took place at the deep level. Sequencing used immunoSEQ multiplex PCR; TCRdb keeps in-frame clones, though not all of them. The sample has approximately 620,000 clones; about 97% are singletons. CDR3 length equals 15 residues. V lost 3 bases and J lost 2, with 10 bases in between. Per germline, CDR1 MNHEY and CDR2 SMNVEV (reference sequence). This TCR came from a woman aged 30 to 39 in good health. The sequenced sample was naive CD4+ T cells sorted from blood. Regarding subset: CD45RA+ positively selected. This rearrangement joins TRBV27 to TRBJ2-2, with D possibly matching TRBD2 (5 bases). CDR3 amino acids: CASSLRLINTGELFF. The DNA for the CDR3 is TGTGCCAGCAGTTTGAGACTAATAAACACCGGGGAGCTGTTTTTT.